Presented here are 12 T cell receptor beta chains from one specimen sequenced in a study of shared clonotypes between healthy human individuals. Produced via immunoSEQ multiplex PCR; TCRdb's table is partial and in-frame only. Among 450,000 to 500,000 clones listed, 78% were seen once. Specimen: PBMCs. The receptors stem from a woman between 35 and 50 years old in good health. Some clones in this sample may be carry-over from other donors' samples.

The chain couples TRBV7-2 to TRBJ2-7, with a weak D call TRBD2 (6 bases). The V end lost 1 base, the J end lost 4 bases, and 14 bases lay between the germline ends. From germline, CDR1 is SGHTA and CDR2 FQGNSA. This CDR3 has 15 amino acids. The CDR3 sequence is CASSLVVNSGYEQYF. The CDR3, as DNA: TGTGCCAGCAGCTTAGTCGTAAATAGCGGATACGAGCAGTACTTC.

The chain is built from TRBV5-8 and TRBJ1-5, with D perhaps matching TRBD1 (5 bases). The V gene's germline CDR1 is SGHTS and CDR2 YDEGEE. V was trimmed by 4 bases and J by 9 bases, leaving 20 bases between them. CDR3 length equals 15 residues. CDR3 protein: CASSPLGGLGWPQHF. In nucleotides, the CDR3 is TGTGCCAGCAGCCCACTGGGGGGTCTAGGTTGGCCCCAGCATTTT.

The chain employs TRBV5-1 and TRBJ1-2; D call uncertain. The V gene's germline CDR1 is SGHRS and CDR2 YFSETQ. The CDR3 contains 14 residues. V lost 1 base to trimming and J lost 0 bases, with 7 bases between them. This CDR3 is CASSLSSANYGYTF. CDR3 DNA sequence: TGCGCCAGCAGCTTGAGCTCAGCTAACTATGGCTACACCTTC. The variable domain in full, with the rest retrieved from reference TRBV5-1 and TRBJ1-2, is KAGVTQTPRYLIKTRGQQVTLSCSPISGHRSVSWYQQTPGQGLQFLFEYFSETQRNKGNFPGRFSGRQFSNSRSEMNVSTLELGDSALYLCASSLSSANYGYTFGSGTRLTVV.

The chain employs TRBV10-3 and TRBJ2-1, with 14 positions matching TRBD2. CDR3 size: 14 residues. V trimming: 8 bases; J trimming: 7 bases; junction bases outside the gene matches: 4. Germline CDR1 reads ENHRY; CDR2 reads SYGVKD. The CDR3 loop is CAIGGTSGGNEQFF. DNA for the CDR3: TGTGCCATCGGAGGGACTAGCGGGGGAAATGAGCAGTTCTTC.

This chain joins TRBV2 and TRBJ2-7, with 7 bases lining up with TRBD2. From germline, CDR1 is SNHLY and CDR2 FYNNEI. V shed 6 bases and J 3 bases; nucleotides not matched to a gene: 14. This CDR3 has 16 residues. The CDR3 DNA reads TGTGCCAGCAGCGCCAGGGTTGGGCGGGAGATCTACGAGCAGTACTTC. Translating gives CASSARVGREIYEQYF.

This clone was counted between two and nine times. The chain combines TRBV28 with TRBJ1-1, with 8 positions matching TRBD1. The ends lost 4 bases at V and 1 base at J; junction bases unmatched: 8. Germline loops: CDR1 MDHEN, CDR2 SYDVKM. This CDR3 spans 16 amino acids. The CDR3 spells CASSSLLTGENTEAFF. The DNA for the CDR3 is TGTGCCAGCAGTTCCCTCCTGACAGGGGAGAACACTGAAGCTTTCTTT.

This chain links TRBV5-6 with TRBJ2-7; D gene ambiguous. CDR3 length equals 15 residues. Germline CDR1 reads SGHDT; CDR2 reads YYEEEE. Between the trimmed V and J ends, which lost 4 bases and 7 bases, there was a span of 21 bases. The chain's CDR3 is CASSKERRLSGEQYF. The CDR3 DNA is TGTGCCAGCAGCAAGGAAAGGAGACTTAGTGGGGAGCAGTACTTC. Supplemented by reference TRBV5-6 and TRBJ2-7, the full variable domain reads DAGVTQSPTHLIKTRGQQVTLRCSPKSGHDTVSWYQQALGQGPQFIFQYYEEEERQRGNFPDRFSGHQFPNYSSELNVNALLLGDSALYLCASSKERRLSGEQYFGPGTRLTVT.

The chain is built from TRBV7-2 and TRBJ2-7, with 8 bases that match TRBD2. CDR1 and CDR2 from the germline V gene are SGHTA and FQGNSA. The trim removed 6 bases at V and 5 bases at J, leaving 9 bases unmatched. This CDR3 is built from 14 residues. In nucleotides, the CDR3 is TGTGCCAGCAGTTTGGGACTAGATCCTAACGAGCAGTACTTC. Protein product: CASSLGLDPNEQYF. Looking up the rest from reference TRBV7-2 and TRBJ2-7 gives the full variable domain: GAGVSQSPSNKVTEKGKDVELRCDPISGHTALYWYRQSLGQGLEFLIYFQGNSAPDKSGLPSDRFSAERTGGSVSTLTIQRTQQEDSAVYLCASSLGLDPNEQYFGPGTRLTVT.

This clone was seen only once. The rearrangement uses TRBV27 and TRBJ2-3, with D perhaps matching TRBD2 (6 bases). CDR3 length: 13 residues. Trimming took 7 bases from V and 1 from J, leaving 9 bases between them. Germline CDR1 and CDR2: MNHEY and SMNVEV (reference sequence). The DNA of the CDR3 is TGTGCCAGCACAAGGAGGGGCACAGATACGCAGTATTTT. Its protein is CASTRRGTDTQYF.

V usage is TRBV7-9 and J usage is TRBJ2-1; D call uncertain. The germline V and J ends were trimmed by 2 bases and 6 bases, with 14 bases remaining between them. This CDR3 has 15 amino acids. Germline V CDR1 and CDR2: SEHNR, FQNEAQ (reference sequence). DNA for the CDR3: TGTGCCAGCAGCTTACTCGCTCCGCGGACCAATGAGCAGTTCTTC. Protein sequence: CASSLLAPRTNEQFF.

Concerning this clone itself: This specimen includes other DNA sequences encoding the same CDR3. The rearrangement uses TRBV6-1 and TRBJ2-2; 12 bases agree with TRBD2. This CDR3 spans 15 amino acids. Trimming took 2 bases from V and 6 from J; bases not matched to a gene: 1. CDR1 MNHNS and CDR2 SASEGT come from the germline V gene. The CDR3, as DNA: TGTGCCAGCAGTGAACTAGCGGGAGGGCCCGGGGAGCTGTTTTTT. Translating gives CASSELAGGPGELFF.

The chain has TRBV7-2 and TRBJ2-1, with D perhaps assigned TRBD1 or TRBD2 (5 bases each). The CDR3 has 15 amino acids. V was cut by 5 bases and J by 0 bases, with 11 bases left in between. Germline V lookup: CDR1 SGHTA, CDR2 FQGNSA. The CDR3 nucleotides read TGTGCCAGCAGCCAGGGACGCCGCTCCTACAATGAGCAGTTCTTC. Its translation: CASSQGRRSYNEQFF.